The present entry profiles one T cell receptor beta chain with its context. This clone's antigen is unknown. No base qualities exist here, and no much larger clone lies one base off it. From the cysteine up to the phenylalanine, the CDR3 has a length of 15 residues. The DNA shown is the 45-base CDR3, in frame from base 1. Trimming removed 1 base from V and 4 bases from J; the gene matches leave 6 bases unexplained. Reading the germline V gene (reference sequence) gives CDR1 GTSNPN and CDR2 SVGIG. This sample was taken from a study of blood T cell repertoires in COVID-19 (dated by TCRdb to about 2020). In the study overall: Recovered participants in ImmuneRACE Cohort 3 were defined as having two consecutive negative NP/OP PCR tests, clearance from a healthcare professional, or resolution of symptoms. The sample metadata nearly always contained a de-identified subject ID, COVID-19 status, age in years and sex. A freely available public database, intended as a resource for researchers studying the immune response to SARS-CoV-2, is where the repertoires were released. Collaborator samples came from the United States, Italy and Spain and covered acute and convalescent phases of COVID-19. HLA class I and class II types, where available, came from metadata supplied by the sample provider rather than from assay-based typing. The samples were drawn from two sources: the first 160 participants of the ongoing ImmuneRACE study, and 950 to 1,500 subjects contributed by 6 global collaborators. The prospective study material was composed of cDNA or gDNA derived from T cells, B-cell-depleted T cells, or PBMCs. Subjects who had been exposed to COVID-19, were actively infected with it, or had recovered from it provided the deeply sampled blood TCRbeta repertoires that made up the dataset. General findings and caveats noted by the study authors: Clinical and demographic metadata were provided uncurated, with the amount varying by source and participant.

The immunoSEQ Assay, a bias-controlled multiplex PCR, was used to amplify TCRbeta CDR3 regions from genomic DNA. The study's processing was this. The number of nucleated cells in each sample was estimated by amplification of reference gene primers within the assay. To quantify the absolute abundance of each unique TCRbeta CDR3 rearrangement, sequence reads were collapsed and filtered. Productive Simpson clonality was computed per sample as the square root of Simpson's diversity index over productive rearrangements. Not all clones reach the TCRdb copy of this immuneACCESS table, which keeps in-frame sequences only. Checked studies attribute under half of the gap to unresolved V genes and leave the rest unexplained. V and J calls and clone size are as listed in that table; D and trimming were resolved from the DNA. The sample table contains around 300,000 clones; only one count was recorded for more than 75% of them. In total, the top ten clones hold approximately 2% of the sample.

Participants in the prospective study were enrolled through a virtual design, were aged about 18 to 100 years, and lived in under 25 United States geographic areas. Cohort assignment in the prospective study relied on participant-reported clinical history from a screening survey and a study questionnaire. In the prospective study, whole blood, serum and a nasopharyngeal or oropharyngeal swab were collected from each participant by mobile phlebotomists. Additional blood draws and questionnaires over an approximately two-month period could optionally be provided by prospective study participants. Before DNA extraction, blood samples from the prospective study were shipped at room temperature or frozen.

This receptor was taken from a woman aged 55-70 years in a cohort exposed to, infected with or recovered from COVID-19 (not recorded which). The chain links TRBV30 with TRBJ1-2; 10 nucleotides in the junction match TRBD1. Source material: PBMCs or T cells enriched from blood (not recorded which). Here is the DNA: TGTGCCTGGAGTGGACAGACAGGGGGCATCTATGGCTACACCTTC. Its product reads: CAWSGQTGGIYGYTF.